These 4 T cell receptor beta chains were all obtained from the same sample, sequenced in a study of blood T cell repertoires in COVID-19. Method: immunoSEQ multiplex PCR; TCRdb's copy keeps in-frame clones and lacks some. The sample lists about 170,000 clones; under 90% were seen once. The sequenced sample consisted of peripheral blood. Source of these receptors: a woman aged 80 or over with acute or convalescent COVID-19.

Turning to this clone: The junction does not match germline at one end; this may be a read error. CDR3 sequence: CASSLVARTTGYDYTF. DNA of the CDR3: TGTGCCAGCAGCTTAGTAGCGCGCACGACAGGCTATGACTACACCTTC. The rearrangement links TRBV7-2 to TRBJ1-2; perhaps TRBD1 as D (6 bases). CDR3 size: 16 residues. Germline CDR1 SGHTA, CDR2 FQGNSA.

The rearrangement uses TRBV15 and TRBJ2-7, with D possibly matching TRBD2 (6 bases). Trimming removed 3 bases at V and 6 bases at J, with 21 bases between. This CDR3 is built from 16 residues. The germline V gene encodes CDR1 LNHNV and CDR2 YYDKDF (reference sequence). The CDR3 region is CATSSPSGRGVSEQYF. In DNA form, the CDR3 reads TGTGCCACCAGCAGCCCGTCTGGGCGGGGCGTCTCCGAGCAGTACTTC.

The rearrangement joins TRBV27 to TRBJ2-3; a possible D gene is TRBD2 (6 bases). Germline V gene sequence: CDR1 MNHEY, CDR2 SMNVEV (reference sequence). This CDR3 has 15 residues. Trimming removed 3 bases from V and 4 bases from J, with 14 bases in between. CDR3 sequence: CASSFSPPGADTQYF. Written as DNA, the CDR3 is TGTGCCAGCAGTTTCTCCCCCCCGGGAGCAGATACGCAGTATTTT.

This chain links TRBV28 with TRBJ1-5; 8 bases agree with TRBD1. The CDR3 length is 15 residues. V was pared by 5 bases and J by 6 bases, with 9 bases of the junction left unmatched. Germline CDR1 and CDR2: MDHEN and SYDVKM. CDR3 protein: CASSGRQGIIQPQHF. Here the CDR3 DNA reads TGTGCCAGCAGTGGGAGACAGGGGATTATTCAGCCCCAGCATTTT.